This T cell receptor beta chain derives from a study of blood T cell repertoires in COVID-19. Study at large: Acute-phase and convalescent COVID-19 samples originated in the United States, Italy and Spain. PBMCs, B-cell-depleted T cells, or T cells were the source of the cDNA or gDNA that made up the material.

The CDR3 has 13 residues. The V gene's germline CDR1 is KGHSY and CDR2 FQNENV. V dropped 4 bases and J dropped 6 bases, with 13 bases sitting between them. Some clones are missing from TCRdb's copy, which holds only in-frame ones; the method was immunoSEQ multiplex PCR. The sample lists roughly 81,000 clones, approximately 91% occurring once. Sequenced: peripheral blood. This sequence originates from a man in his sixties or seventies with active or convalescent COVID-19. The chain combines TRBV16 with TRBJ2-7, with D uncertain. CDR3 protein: CASSPQLSFEQYF. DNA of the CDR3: TGTGCCAGCAGCCCACAGTTGTCATTCGAGCAGTACTTC.